These T cell receptor beta chains were read from a single sample in a study of early T cells in non-severe SARS-CoV-2 infection. TCRdb redid the calling of the 5' RACE reads with MiXCR, one entry per CDR3 protein. The table records 66,000 or so distinct CDR3 sequences, 13% of them present only once. Sequencing used whole blood. All receptors derive from an adult who was a healthcare worker with PCR-confirmed SARS-CoV-2 infection or an uninfected control (not recorded which). Both conserved end residues are part of each CDR3. The D gene is left open where the match is weak.

j_call v_call d_call cdr3_aa
TRBJ2-2 TRBV29-1 . CSASPGSGELFF
TRBJ2-1 TRBV7-9 . CASSSTPVVEQFF
TRBJ2-5 TRBV7-7 . CASSLGGPAETQYF
TRBJ2-7 TRBV29-1 . CSVGQSYEQYF
TRBJ2-7 TRBV6-5 TRBD2 CASSRLAGAGYEQYF
TRBJ1-5 TRBV6-1 . CASSEANSNQPQHF
TRBJ2-1 TRBV7-8 . CASSSPFGNEQFF
TRBJ2-2 TRBV7-2 . CASSLRPGTTHGELFF
TRBJ2-1 TRBV4-2 TRBD1 CASSQVRQGGNNEQFF
TRBJ2-3 TRBV5-1 . CASSVDSTDTQYF
TRBJ2-5 TRBV28 TRBD2 CASSFTSGPRGETQYF
TRBJ2-1 TRBV20-1 TRBD2 CSATRLAGVVTLSEQFF
TRBJ2-3 TRBV12-3/TRBV12-4 TRBD2 CASRSTSGGSDTQYF
TRBJ1-5 TRBV6-2/TRBV6-3 TRBD1 CASSYAGTGGNQPQHF
TRBJ2-3 TRBV5-6 TRBD2 CASSLGIAGGTDTQYF
TRBJ2-5 TRBV2 TRBD1 CASTRTGNLQETQYF
TRBJ2-1 TRBV2 . CASSEAGEYNEQFF
TRBJ2-7 TRBV6-6 . CASSYSRSRSLGEQYF
TRBJ2-6 TRBV14 TRBD1 CASSPRDRGFGGANVLTF
TRBJ1-1 TRBV28 . CASSEGGRPEAFF
TRBJ2-7 TRBV12-3/TRBV12-4 . CASSPGTYYEQYF
TRBJ2-1 TRBV29-1 . CSGNSGLSSYNEQFF
TRBJ2-7 TRBV6-4 . CASARPYEQYF
TRBJ2-3 TRBV2 . CATKRGRSTDTQYF
TRBJ1-2 TRBV20-1 . CSAFGRRKDGYTF